This TCR beta chain was sequenced in a study of lymphopenia after photon versus proton radiotherapy (dated by TCRdb to the late 2010s). About the investigation overall: Photon and proton radiation therapy were compared by the study for their immunological effects in patients with gastrointestinal tumors who developed high-grade lymphopenia. The cohort included roughly 20 patients with gastrointestinal tumors who developed lymphopenia after receiving either photon or proton therapy. The goal of the study was to describe how the two radiation modalities differ in their effects on the immune system. Overall study results and their limits: After the lymphocyte count nadir, oligoclonal expansion, especially of CD8+ Temra cells, was observed in photon-treated repertoires, and the drop in diversity was driven by this expansion. During treatment, patients who received proton therapy stayed relatively stable, whereas patients who received photon therapy lost naive T cells and TCR diversity and gained effector/memory populations. Across the cohort, a larger post-nadir drop in TCR diversity was inversely correlated with overall survival time among patients who died. The survival association was assessed only in patients who died, and the authors presented better survival with proton therapy as a possibility rather than a demonstrated result.

Notes on this clone: What antigen it recognizes has not been identified. Base quality data are lacking; no much larger clone is found one base away.

According to the germline V gene, CDR1 reads KGHSH and CDR2 reads LQKENI. V loses 4 bases at its end and J loses 2 bases; junction bases beyond the gene matches: 8. Including cysteine and phenylalanine, the CDR3 has 16 amino acids. Only the CDR3 region is kept as DNA, spanning 48 bases read in frame from base 1. Receptors were amplified or captured by the immunoSEQ multiplex PCR assay. Deep sequencing of rearranged TCR beta loci, alongside multiparametric flow cytometry, was used to profile T cell repertoires. TCRdb mirrors the immuneACCESS table, restricted to in-frame sequences. Some clones are absent from its copies; in checked studies, under half trace to an unresolved V gene, and the reason for the others is unknown. Across this sample there are tens of thousands of clones, with over 75% seen only once. Roughly 15% of the sample comes from the top ten.

Recombination joined TRBV18 with TRBJ2-7; 10 central bases correspond to TRBD2. Sequencing was performed on peripheral blood, taken from a patient treated with proton-based radiotherapy. This clonotype was obtained from a woman aged 70-85 years with pancreatic cancer. The DNA is TGTGCCAGCTCACGCGACGGACTAGCGGAGCCCTACGAGCAGTACTTC. This sequence encodes CASSRDGLAEPYEQYF. The full variable domain, with segments outside the CDR3 supplied by the reference TRBV18 and TRBJ2-7 proteins, appears as NAGVMQNPRHLVRRRGQEARLRCSPMKGHSHVYWYRQLPEEGLKFMVYLQKENIIDESGMPKERFSAEFPKEGPSILRIQQVVRGDSAAYFCASSRDGLAEPYEQYFGPGTRLTVT.